Listed below are T cell receptor beta chains from one sample, sequenced in a study of technical replicates of blood from a handful of donors. The data were produced by immunoSEQ multiplex PCR, yet TCRdb's version contains in-frame clones alone and is incomplete. This table holds roughly 61,000 clones, around 97% found once. Sequencing was done on a sample of T cells isolated from PBMCs. The receptors derive from a human donor in good health. CDR3s include the opening cysteine and the closing phenylalanine or tryptophan. Each record gives: V gene, CDR3 protein.

TRBV5-1,CASSLTGTSGGHTQYF
TRBV4-1,CASSQDRRARSTEAFF
TRBV15,CATRKNRGEEPQHF
TRBV2,CASSATYPSVGLPPGYTF
TRBV2,CASSGELAGGSDTQYF
TRBV6-5,CASSYSTGTTNEKLFF
TRBV4-2,CASSQETDSNQPQHF
TRBV28,CASSLWGTSGEETQYF
TRBV10-3,CAIGRDRGETEAFF
TRBV30,CACLTGGNYGYTF
TRBV7-2,CASRGGAALINYEGYTF
TRBV10-3,CAISQKRQMASGNYEQYF
TRBV27,CASRPIGGTYEQYF
TRBV29-1,CSVDSTEAFF
TRBV27,CASSLPPGQGIYEQFF
TRBV28,CASSFGGATKNIQYF
TRBV19,CASTLRGQGGSGNQPQHF
TRBV5-4,CASSAGRWNTEAFF
TRBV5-6,CASSYREIQETQYF